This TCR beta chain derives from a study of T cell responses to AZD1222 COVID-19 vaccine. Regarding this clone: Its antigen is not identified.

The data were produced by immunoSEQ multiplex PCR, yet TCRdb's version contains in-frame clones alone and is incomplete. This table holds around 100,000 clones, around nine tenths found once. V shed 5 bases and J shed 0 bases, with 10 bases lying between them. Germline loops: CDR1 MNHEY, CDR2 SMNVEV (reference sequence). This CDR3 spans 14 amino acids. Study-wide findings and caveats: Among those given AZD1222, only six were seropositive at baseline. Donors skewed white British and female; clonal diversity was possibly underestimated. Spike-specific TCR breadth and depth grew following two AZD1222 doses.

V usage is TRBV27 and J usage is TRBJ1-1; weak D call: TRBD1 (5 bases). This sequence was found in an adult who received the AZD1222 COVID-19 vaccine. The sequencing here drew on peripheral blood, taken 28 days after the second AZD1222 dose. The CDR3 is CASSRGIVNTEAFF. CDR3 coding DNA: TGTGCCAGCAGTCGGGGGATAGTGAACACTGAAGCTTTCTTT.